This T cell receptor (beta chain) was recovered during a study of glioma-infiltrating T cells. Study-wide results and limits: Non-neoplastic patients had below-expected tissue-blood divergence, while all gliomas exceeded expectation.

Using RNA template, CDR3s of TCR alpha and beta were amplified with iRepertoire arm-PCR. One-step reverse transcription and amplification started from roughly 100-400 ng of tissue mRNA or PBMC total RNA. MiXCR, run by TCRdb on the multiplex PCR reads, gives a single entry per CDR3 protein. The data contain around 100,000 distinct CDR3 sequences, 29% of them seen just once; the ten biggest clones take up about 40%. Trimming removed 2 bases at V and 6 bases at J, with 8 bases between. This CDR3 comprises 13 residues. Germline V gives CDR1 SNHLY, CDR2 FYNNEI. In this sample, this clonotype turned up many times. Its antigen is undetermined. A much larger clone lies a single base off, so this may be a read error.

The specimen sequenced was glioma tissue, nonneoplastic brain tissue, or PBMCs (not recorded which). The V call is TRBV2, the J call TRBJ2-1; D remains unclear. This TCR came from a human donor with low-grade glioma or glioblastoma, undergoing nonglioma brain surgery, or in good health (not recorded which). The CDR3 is CASSEQEGNEQFF. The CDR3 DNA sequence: TGTGCCAGCAGTGAACAGGAAGGCAATGAGCAGTTCTTC. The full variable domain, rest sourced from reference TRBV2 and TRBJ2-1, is EPEVTQTPSHQVTQMGQEVILRCVPISNHLYFYWYRQILGQKVEFLVSFYNNEISEKSEIFDDQFSVERPDGSNFTLKIRSTKLEDSAMYFCASSEQEGNEQFFGPGTRLTVL.